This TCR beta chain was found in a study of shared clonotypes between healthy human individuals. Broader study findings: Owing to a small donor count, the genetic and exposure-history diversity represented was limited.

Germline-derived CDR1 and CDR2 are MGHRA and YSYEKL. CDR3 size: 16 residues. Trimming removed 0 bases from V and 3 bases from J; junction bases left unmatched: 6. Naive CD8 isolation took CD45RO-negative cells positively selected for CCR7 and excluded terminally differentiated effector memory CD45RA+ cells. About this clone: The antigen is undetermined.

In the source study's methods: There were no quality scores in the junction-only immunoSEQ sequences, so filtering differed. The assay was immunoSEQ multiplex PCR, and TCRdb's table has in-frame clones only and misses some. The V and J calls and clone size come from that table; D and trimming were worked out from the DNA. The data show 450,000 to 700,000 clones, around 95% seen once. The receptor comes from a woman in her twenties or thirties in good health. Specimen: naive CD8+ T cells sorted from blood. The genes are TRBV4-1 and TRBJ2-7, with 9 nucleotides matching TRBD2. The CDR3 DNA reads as TGCGCCAGCAGCCAAGACTGGCTAGCGGGAATCTACGAGCAGTACTTC. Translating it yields CASSQDWLAGIYEQYF.